One and the same sample provided the 21 T cell receptor beta chains below, sequenced in a study of regulatory T cells in long-lasting Graves disease. With iRepertoire HTBI primers and Arm-PCR of CDR3 regions, TCR beta libraries were built. TCRdb recomputed calls from the multiplex PCR reads with MiXCR, one row per CDR3 protein. The data show 450,000 or so distinct CDR3 sequences, about 20% seen once. Time point denoted: persistent/refractory GD, antithyroid drugs over 5 years with positive TRAb. TCR sequences were obtained from RNA taken from PBMCs. The sample here was peripheral blood mononuclear cells (PBMCs), taken when the disease was refractory, from a patient treated with antithyroid drugs. These receptors were collected from a female donor with Graves disease.

V is TRBV4-2 and J is TRBJ2-7; the match to TRBD1 covers 7 bases. CDR1 LGHNA and CDR2 YNFKEQ come from the germline V gene. This CDR3 region has 16 residues. Trimming cost V 4 bases and J 1 base; bases outside gene matches: 10. The chain's CDR3 is CASSPVTTQGSYEQYF. Here the CDR3 DNA reads TGTGCCAGCAGCCCCGTCACCACACAGGGGTCCTACGAGCAGTACTTC.

The rearrangement links TRBV18 to TRBJ2-1; no firm D call. V was shortened by 3 bases and J by 6 bases, with 9 bases between the two germline ends. CDR1 is KGHSH and CDR2 is LQKENI in the germline V gene. This CDR3 contains 13 residues. The CDR3 region has the DNA TGTGCCAGCTCACCCTCCGGGCTCAATGAGCAGTTCTTC. Translating gives CASSPSGLNEQFF. The whole variable domain, remainder taken from reference TRBV18 and TRBJ2-1, is NAGVMQNPRHLVRRRGQEARLRCSPMKGHSHVYWYRQLPEEGLKFMVYLQKENIIDESGMPKERFSAEFPKEGPSILRIQQVVRGDSAAYFCASSPSGLNEQFFGPGTRLTVL.

The chain uses TRBV12-3 or TRBV12-4 and TRBJ1-5; the D is unclear. The length of the CDR3 is 11 residues. Trimming removed 5 bases at V and 9 bases at J, with 8 bases between. DNA of the CDR3: TGTGCCAGCAGTCGCACCGGGCCCCAGCATTTT. Encoded protein: CASSRTGPQHF.

This clonotype was observed at least ten times. The rearrangement uses TRBV6-5 and TRBJ1-1; the D is unclear. The CDR3 totals 15 residues. Trimming pared 0 bases from V and 0 bases from J, leaving 8 bases between. Looked up from germline, CDR1 is MNHEY and CDR2 is SVGAGI. CDR3 sequence: CASSYSGRLNTEAFF. The DNA of the CDR3 is TGTGCCAGCAGTTACTCTGGACGGCTGAACACTGAAGCTTTCTTT.

The chain uses TRBV6-1 and TRBJ2-1; D not certain. The CDR3 loop spans 17 amino acids. Germline V gene data show CDR1 as MNHNS and CDR2 as SASEGT. V was cut by 4 bases and J by 0 bases, with 16 bases left in between. The CDR3 protein is CASSAGGRLSSYNEQFF. The DNA of the CDR3 is TGTGCCAGCAGTGCCGGCGGACGGTTGAGCTCCTACAATGAGCAGTTCTTC.

The CDR3 DNA sequence: TGTGCCAGCAGTTTAAAGTCCCTGAACACTGAAGCTTTCTTT. Its translation: CASSLKSLNTEAFF. The V and J genes are TRBV12-3 or TRBV12-4 and TRBJ1-1, with D unresolved. The V gene lost 2 bases and the J gene lost 0 bases, with 7 bases spanning the gap. The CDR3 has 14 amino acids.

Ten or more counts support this clonotype. The V call is TRBV5-1, the J call TRBJ1-2, with D uncertain. CDR3 size: 14 residues. Per the germline V gene, CDR1 is SGHRS and CDR2 is YFSETQ. The germline V and J ends were trimmed by 0 bases and 1 base, with 7 bases remaining between them. CDR3 sequence reads: CASSLATDNYGYTF. The CDR3 DNA is TGCGCCAGCAGCTTGGCTACAGATAACTATGGCTACACCTTC. The full variable domain, in which reference TRBV5-1 and TRBJ1-2 provide the parts outside the CDR3, is KAGVTQTPRYLIKTRGQQVTLSCSPISGHRSVSWYQQTPGQGLQFLFEYFSETQRNKGNFPGRFSGRQFSNSRSEMNVSTLELGDSALYLCASSLATDNYGYTFGSGTRLTVV.

This clonotype appeared once. The V and J genes are TRBV5-1 and TRBJ2-2; 8 bases align to TRBD1. Losses at the gene ends were 4 bases for V and 7 bases for J; bases not matched to a gene: 9. The CDR3 is made up of 15 amino acids. Germline V gene lookup returns CDR1 SGHRS and CDR2 YFSETQ. CDR3 bases: TGCGCCAGCAGCCAAAGGACAGGGACGGGCGGGGAGCTGTTTTTT. Translated: CASSQRTGTGGELFF. The variable domain in full, with the rest retrieved from reference TRBV5-1 and TRBJ2-2, is KAGVTQTPRYLIKTRGQQVTLSCSPISGHRSVSWYQQTPGQGLQFLFEYFSETQRNKGNFPGRFSGRQFSNSRSEMNVSTLELGDSALYLCASSQRTGTGGELFFGEGSRLTVL.

The rearrangement links TRBV20-1 to TRBJ2-7; 7 bases map to TRBD2. V was pared by 5 bases and J by 1 base, with 8 bases of the junction left unmatched. In germline, CDR1 is DFQATT, CDR2 SNEGSKA (reference sequence). The CDR3 runs 14 residues. CDR3 DNA: TGCAGTGCTCCGATCGGGGGGTCATCCTACGAGCAGTACTTC. Its protein product is CSAPIGGSSYEQYF.

This clonotype was seen only a few times. CDR3 DNA: TGTGCCAGCAAGCCCGGACTAGCCACAGATACGCAGTATTTT. Translating gives CASKPGLATDTQYF. This chain links TRBV2 with TRBJ2-3, with 8 bases lining up with TRBD2. Trimming took 7 bases from V and 2 from J; bases not matched to a gene: 5. The CDR3 is made up of 14 amino acids. Looked up from germline, CDR1 is SNHLY and CDR2 is FYNNEI.

This clonotype was recorded a few times. This chain uses TRBV20-1 with TRBJ2-3, with TRBD2 matching over 7 bases. With V trimmed by 4 bases and J by 3 bases, 1 base remained unmatched. Germline CDR1 and CDR2: DFQATT and SNEGSKA (reference sequence). This CDR3 contains 12 residues. CDR3 amino acids: CSAKRETDTQYF. CDR3 DNA sequence: TGCAGTGCTAAGCGGGAAACAGATACGCAGTATTTT.

There are many counts of this clonotype. J is TRBJ1-5 and V is TRBV28; possible D gene TRBD1, 6 bases. The V end was cut by 2 bases, the J end by 0 bases, with 11 bases between. In germline, CDR1 is MDHEN, CDR2 SYDVKM. This CDR3 has 16 amino acids. The CDR3 here is CASSLEWTASNQPQHF. CDR3 nucleotide sequence: TGTGCCAGCAGTTTAGAGTGGACAGCTAGCAATCAGCCCCAGCATTTT.

This clonotype was seen a handful of times. This chain uses TRBV24-1 with TRBJ2-5, with 12 bases identical to TRBD2. The DNA end favors TRBJ2-1, so the J call may be wrong. The CDR3 consists of 17 residues. CDR1 and CDR2 from the germline V gene are KGHDR and SFDVKD. This chain's CDR3 is CATSAHLAGGPGNEQFF. The CDR3 DNA sequence: TGTGCCACCAGTGCTCATCTAGCGGGAGGGCCTGGGAATGAGCAGTTCTTC.

V and J are TRBV20-1 and TRBJ2-1, with D maybe TRBD1 (5 bases). V was shortened by 1 base and J by 4 bases, with 8 bases between the two germline ends. The CDR3 loop spans 13 amino acids. Germline CDR1 is DFQATT and CDR2 is SNEGSKA (reference sequence). The CDR3 nucleotides are TGCAGTGCTAGAGGGGCAGGGTACAATGAGCAGTTCTTC. It encodes CSARGAGYNEQFF.

At least ten counts were recorded for this clonotype. The CDR3 bases are TGTGCCAGCAGTGCCCGAGCGGGAGGGTCGAACATTCAGTACTTC. Protein: CASSARAGGSNIQYF. The rearrangement uses TRBV28 and TRBJ2-4, with 10 bases that match TRBD2. V shed 5 bases, J shed 7 bases, and the junction held 8 bases outside the gene matches. The CDR3 length is 15 residues. Germline V CDR1 and CDR2: MDHEN, SYDVKM.

The chain combines TRBV28 with TRBJ2-7; 9 nucleotides match TRBD2. CDR1 is MDHEN and CDR2 is SYDVKM in the germline V gene. V lost 4 bases, J lost 2 bases, and 3 bases stayed unmatched. The length of the CDR3 is 14 residues. The CDR3 sequence: CASSSSGKPYEQYF. The CDR3 DNA is TGTGCCAGCAGTTCTAGCGGGAAACCCTACGAGCAGTACTTC.

The chain joins TRBV7-2 to TRBJ1-5, with D hard to call. Trimming stripped 5 bases from V and 6 bases from J, with 14 bases between. The length of the CDR3 is 14 residues. Germline lookup yields CDR1 SGHTA and CDR2 FQGNSA. The CDR3 protein is CASSQDWVGQPQHF. CDR3 coding DNA: TGTGCCAGCAGCCAAGATTGGGTCGGTCAGCCCCAGCATTTT.

The chain couples TRBV14 to TRBJ1-1, with TRBD1 matching 8 bases. V trimming: 0 bases; J trimming: 5 bases; junction bases outside the gene matches: 2. Germline V gene data show CDR1 as SGHDN and CDR2 as FVKESK. The CDR3 contains 14 residues. CDR3 nucleotides: TGTGCCAGCAGCCAAGAGGACAGGGAGACTGAAGCTTTCTTT. It translates to CASSQEDRETEAFF.

This clonotype was seen a handful of times. The chain joins TRBV6-5 to TRBJ2-5; D is undetermined. The CDR3 runs 16 residues. The germline V and J ends were trimmed by 0 bases and 7 bases, with 18 bases remaining between them. From germline, CDR1 is MNHEY and CDR2 SVGAGI. The CDR3 protein is CASSYSTGGRDRTQYF. The CDR3 coding sequence is TGTGCCAGCAGTTACTCGACGGGTGGGCGCGATCGGACCCAGTACTTC.

This clonotype has ten or more counts. The rearrangement joins TRBV20-1 to TRBJ1-4; D may be TRBD1 (5 bases). Germline CDR1 is DFQATT and CDR2 is SNEGSKA (reference sequence). This CDR3 has 13 amino acids. The V gene lost 3 bases and the J gene lost 4 bases, with 9 bases spanning the gap. The CDR3 DNA sequence: TGCAGTGCTAGTCAGGGAATTAATGAAAAACTGTTTTTT. It translates to CSASQGINEKLFF.

In its sample, this clonotype was seen many times. The V gene is TRBV2, the J gene TRBJ1-2; D is uncertain. CDR3 length: 13 amino acids. Germline CDR1 SNHLY, CDR2 FYNNEI. V lost 6 bases to trimming and J lost 3 bases, with 11 bases between them. The CDR3 nucleotides read TGTGCCAGCAGCTTCACCGGGGACTATGGCTACACCTTC. It encodes CASSFTGDYGYTF.